The T cell receptor beta chain described here comes from a study of cytomegalovirus exposure and HLA in healthy donors. For the study at large: Both the approximately 120 validation repertoires and the 666 first-cohort repertoires used the same platform, as reported by a later analysis. Points from the study as a whole: Three chains linked to CMV were shown in vitro to be specific for CMV antigens.

The CDR3 length is 14 residues. Trimming shortened V by 4 bases and J by 4 bases, and 14 bases separated the two germline ends. CDR1 and CDR2 from the germline V gene are SGHKS and YYEKEE (reference sequence). Worth noting for this clone: Its specificity is not known.

Separation from the roughly 700-subject first cohort characterized the approximately 120-subject validation cohort, to which the donors belonged. Libraries were prepared by immunoSEQ multiplex PCR; TCRdb keeps only in-frame clonotypes and omits some of them. This repertoire shows 110,000 to 150,000 clones, 80% to 90% found once; its top ten account for around 8%. Sequencing was carried out using PBMCs. This rearrangement joins TRBV5-5 to TRBJ1-1; D ambiguous. The source is a woman between 18 and 29 years old in good health and CMV-seropositive. CDR3 amino acids: CASSTNAGSTEAFF. CDR3 nucleotide sequence: TGTGCCAGCAGCACAAACGCGGGGTCCACTGAAGCTTTCTTT. The whole variable domain, filled in from reference TRBV5-5 and TRBJ1-1, reads DAGVTQSPTHLIKTRGQQVTLRCSPISGHKSVSWYQQVLGQGPQFIFQYYEKEERGRGNFPDRFSARQFPNYSSELNVNALLLGDSALYLCASSTNAGSTEAFFGQGTRLTVV.